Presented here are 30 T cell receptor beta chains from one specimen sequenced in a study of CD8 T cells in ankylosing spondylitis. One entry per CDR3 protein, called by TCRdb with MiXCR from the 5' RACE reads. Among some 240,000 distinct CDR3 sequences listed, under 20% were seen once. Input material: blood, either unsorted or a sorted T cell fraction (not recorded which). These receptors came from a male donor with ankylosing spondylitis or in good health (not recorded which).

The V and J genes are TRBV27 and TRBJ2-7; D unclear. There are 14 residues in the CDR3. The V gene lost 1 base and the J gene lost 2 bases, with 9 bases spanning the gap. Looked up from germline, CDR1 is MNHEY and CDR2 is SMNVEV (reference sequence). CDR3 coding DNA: TGTGCCAGCAGTTTATTTAGGGCGGCCTACGAGCAGTACTTC. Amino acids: CASSLFRAAYEQYF.

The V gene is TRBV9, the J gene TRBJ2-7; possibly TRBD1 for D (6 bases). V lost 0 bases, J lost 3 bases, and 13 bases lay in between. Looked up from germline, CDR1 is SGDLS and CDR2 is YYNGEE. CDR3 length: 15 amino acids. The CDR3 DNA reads TGTGCCAGCAGCGTAGGGCCAGGGGATAACTACGAGCAGTACTTC. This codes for CASSVGPGDNYEQYF.

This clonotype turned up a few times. CDR3 residues: CASRTASYEQYF. Here the CDR3 DNA reads TGTGCCAGCAGGACAGCAAGTTACGAGCAGTACTTC. The chain joins TRBV27 to TRBJ2-7, with D possibly being TRBD1 (5 bases). The CDR3 sequence is 12 residues long. V lost 6 bases, J lost 4 bases, and 10 bases lay in between. Looked up from germline, CDR1 is MNHEY and CDR2 is SMNVEV (reference sequence).

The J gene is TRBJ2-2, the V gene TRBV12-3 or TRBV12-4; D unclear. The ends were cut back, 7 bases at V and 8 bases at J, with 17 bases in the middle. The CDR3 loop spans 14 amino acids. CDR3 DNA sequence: TGTGCCAGCACCGCACCGGTCCCCCCTGGGGAGCTGTTTTTT. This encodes CASTAPVPPGELFF.

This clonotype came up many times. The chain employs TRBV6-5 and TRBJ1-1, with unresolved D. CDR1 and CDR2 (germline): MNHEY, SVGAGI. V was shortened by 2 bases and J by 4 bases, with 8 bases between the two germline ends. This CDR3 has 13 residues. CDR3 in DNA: TGTGCCAGCAGTTACAGCGAGGGCACTGAAGCTTTCTTT. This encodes CASSYSEGTEAFF.

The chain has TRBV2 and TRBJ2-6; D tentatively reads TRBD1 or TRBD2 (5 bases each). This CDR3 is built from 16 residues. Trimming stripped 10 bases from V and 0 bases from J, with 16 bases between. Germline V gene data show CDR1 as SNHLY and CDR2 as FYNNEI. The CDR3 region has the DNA TGTGCCACCGGGGACGACAGTAGCTCTGGGGCCAACGTCCTGACTTTC. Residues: CATGDDSSSGANVLTF.

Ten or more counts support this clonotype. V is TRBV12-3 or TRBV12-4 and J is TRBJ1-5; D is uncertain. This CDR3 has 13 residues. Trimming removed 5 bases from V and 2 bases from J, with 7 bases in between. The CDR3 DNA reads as TGTGCCAGCAGTAAAACAGGCAATCAGCCCCAGCATTTT. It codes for CASSKTGNQPQHF.

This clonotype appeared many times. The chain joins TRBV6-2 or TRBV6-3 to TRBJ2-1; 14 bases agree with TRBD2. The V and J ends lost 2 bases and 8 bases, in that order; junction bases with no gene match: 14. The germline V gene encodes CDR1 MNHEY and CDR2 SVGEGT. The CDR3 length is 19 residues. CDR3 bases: TGTGCCAGCAGTTACACCTCGGGCAGGACTAGCGGGAGGCAGGATGAGCAGTTCTTC. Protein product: CASSYTSGRTSGRQDEQFF.

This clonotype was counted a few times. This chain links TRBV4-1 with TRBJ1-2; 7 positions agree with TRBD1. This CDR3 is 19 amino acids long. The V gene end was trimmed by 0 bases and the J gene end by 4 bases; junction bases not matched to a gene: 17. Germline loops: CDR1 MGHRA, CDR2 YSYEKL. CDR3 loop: CASSQDRRLGDSPFYGYTF. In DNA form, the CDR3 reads TGCGCCAGCAGCCAAGATCGAAGATTGGGGGACAGCCCGTTCTATGGCTACACCTTC.

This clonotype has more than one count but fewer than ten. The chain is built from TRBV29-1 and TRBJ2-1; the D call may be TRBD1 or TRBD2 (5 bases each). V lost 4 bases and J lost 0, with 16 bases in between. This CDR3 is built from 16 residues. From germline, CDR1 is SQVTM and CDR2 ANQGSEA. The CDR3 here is CSVGDLLGSSYNEQFF. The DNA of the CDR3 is TGCAGCGTTGGGGACCTCTTAGGTAGCTCCTACAATGAGCAGTTCTTC.

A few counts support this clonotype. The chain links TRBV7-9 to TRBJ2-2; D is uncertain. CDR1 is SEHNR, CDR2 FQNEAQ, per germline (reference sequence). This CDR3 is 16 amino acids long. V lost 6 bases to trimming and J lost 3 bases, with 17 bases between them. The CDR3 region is CASSHLRALDTGELFF. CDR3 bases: TGTGCCAGCAGTCATCTCCGGGCCTTGGACACCGGGGAGCTGTTTTTT.

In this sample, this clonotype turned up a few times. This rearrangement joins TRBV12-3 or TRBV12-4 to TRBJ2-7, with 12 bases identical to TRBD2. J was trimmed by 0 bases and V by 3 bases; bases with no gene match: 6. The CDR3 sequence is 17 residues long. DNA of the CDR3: TGTGCCAGCAGTTTCCTTACTAGCGGGAGGACCTCCTACGAGCAGTACTTC. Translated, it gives CASSFLTSGRTSYEQYF.

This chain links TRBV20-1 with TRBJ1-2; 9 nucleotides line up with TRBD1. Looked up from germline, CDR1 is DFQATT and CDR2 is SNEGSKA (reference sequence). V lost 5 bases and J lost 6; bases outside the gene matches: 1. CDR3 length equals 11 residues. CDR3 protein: CSARDRDGYTF. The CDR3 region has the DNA TGCAGTGCTCGGGACAGGGATGGCTACACCTTC.

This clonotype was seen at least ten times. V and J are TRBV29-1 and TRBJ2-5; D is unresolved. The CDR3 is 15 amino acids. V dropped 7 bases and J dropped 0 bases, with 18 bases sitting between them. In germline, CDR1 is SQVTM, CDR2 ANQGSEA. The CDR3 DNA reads TGCAGCGGGTTCCTGGCACCGGATTACCAAGAGACCCAGTACTTC. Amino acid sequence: CSGFLAPDYQETQYF.

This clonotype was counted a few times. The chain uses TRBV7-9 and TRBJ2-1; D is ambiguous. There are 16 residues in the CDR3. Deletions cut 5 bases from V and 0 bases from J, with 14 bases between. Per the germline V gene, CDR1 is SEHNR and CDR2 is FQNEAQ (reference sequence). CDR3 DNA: TGTGCCAGCAGCCCGCCCTACATAGACTCCTACAATGAGCAGTTCTTC. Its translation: CASSPPYIDSYNEQFF.

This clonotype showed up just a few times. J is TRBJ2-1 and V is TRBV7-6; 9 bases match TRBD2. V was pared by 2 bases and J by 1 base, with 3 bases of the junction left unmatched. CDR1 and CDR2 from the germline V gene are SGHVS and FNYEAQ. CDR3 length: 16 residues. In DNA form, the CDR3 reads TGTGCCAGCAGCTTACAGCGGGAGGTATCCTACAATGAGCAGTTCTTC. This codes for CASSLQREVSYNEQFF. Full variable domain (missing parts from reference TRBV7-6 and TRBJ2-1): GAGVSQSPRYKVTKRGQDVALRCDPISGHVSLYWYRQALGQGPEFLTYFNYEAQQDKSGLPNDRFSAERPEGSISTLTIQRTEQRDSAMYRCASSLQREVSYNEQFFGPGTRLTVL.

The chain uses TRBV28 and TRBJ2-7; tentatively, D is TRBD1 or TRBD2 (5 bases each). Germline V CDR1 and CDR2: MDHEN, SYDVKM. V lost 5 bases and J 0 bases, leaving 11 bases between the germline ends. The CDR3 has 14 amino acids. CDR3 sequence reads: CASSGHRDSYEQYF. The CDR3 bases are TGTGCCAGCAGTGGACACCGGGACTCCTACGAGCAGTACTTC. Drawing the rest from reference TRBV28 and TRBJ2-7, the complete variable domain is DVKVTQSSRYLVKRTGEKVFLECVQDMDHENMFWYRQDPGLGLRLIYFSYDVKMKEKGDIPEGYSVSREKKERFSLILESASTNQTSMYLCASSGHRDSYEQYFGPGTRLTVT.

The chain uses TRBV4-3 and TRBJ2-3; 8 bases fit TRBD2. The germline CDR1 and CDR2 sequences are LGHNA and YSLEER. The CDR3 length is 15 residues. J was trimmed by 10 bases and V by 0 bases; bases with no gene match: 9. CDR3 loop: CASSQDEGLVGAQYF. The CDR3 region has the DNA TGCGCCAGCAGCCAAGACGAGGGACTAGTCGGGGCGCAGTATTTT.

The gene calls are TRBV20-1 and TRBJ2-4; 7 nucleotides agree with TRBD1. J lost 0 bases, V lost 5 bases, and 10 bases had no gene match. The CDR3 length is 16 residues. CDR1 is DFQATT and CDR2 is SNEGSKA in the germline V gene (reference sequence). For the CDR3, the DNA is TGCAGTGCTTCTCCCGGGACAGAGTTAGCCAAAAACATTCAGTACTTC. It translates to CSASPGTELAKNIQYF.

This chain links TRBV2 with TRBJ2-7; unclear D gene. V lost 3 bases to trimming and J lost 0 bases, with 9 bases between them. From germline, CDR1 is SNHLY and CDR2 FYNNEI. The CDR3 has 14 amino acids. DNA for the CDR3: TGTGCCAGCAGTGAGGGTATCTTCTCCTACGAGCAGTACTTC. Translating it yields CASSEGIFSYEQYF. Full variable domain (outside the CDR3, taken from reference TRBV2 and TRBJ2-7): EPEVTQTPSHQVTQMGQEVILRCVPISNHLYFYWYRQILGQKVEFLVSFYNNEISEKSEIFDDQFSVERPDGSNFTLKIRSTKLEDSAMYFCASSEGIFSYEQYFGPGTRLTVT.

The CDR3 bases are TGTGCCAGCAGCGTTACCTTAGGCTACGAGCAGTACTTC. This codes for CASSVTLGYEQYF. This chain connects TRBV11-3 to TRBJ2-7; no clear D gene. CDR3 length: 13 amino acids. Germline CDR1 SGHNT, CDR2 YENEEA. The ends were cut back, 5 bases at V and 3 bases at J, with 11 bases in the middle. Combining the CDR3 with reference TRBV11-3 and TRBJ2-7 gives the whole variable domain EAGVVQSPRYKIIEKKQPVAFWCNPISGHNTLYWYLQNLGQGPELLIRYENEEAVDDSQLPKDRFSAERLKGVDSTLKIQPAELGDSAVYLCASSVTLGYEQYFGPGTRLTVT.

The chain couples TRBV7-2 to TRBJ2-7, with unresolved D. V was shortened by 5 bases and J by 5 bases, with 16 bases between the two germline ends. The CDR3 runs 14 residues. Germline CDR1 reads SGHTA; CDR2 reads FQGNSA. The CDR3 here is CASSPAAGPNEQYF. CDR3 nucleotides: TGTGCCAGCAGCCCCGCGGCCGGTCCAAACGAGCAGTACTTC.

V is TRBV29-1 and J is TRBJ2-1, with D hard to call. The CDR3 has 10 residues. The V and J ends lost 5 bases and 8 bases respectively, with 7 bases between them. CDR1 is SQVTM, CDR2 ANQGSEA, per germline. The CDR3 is CSVYVYEQFF. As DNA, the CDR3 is TGCAGCGTTTACGTCTATGAGCAGTTCTTC.

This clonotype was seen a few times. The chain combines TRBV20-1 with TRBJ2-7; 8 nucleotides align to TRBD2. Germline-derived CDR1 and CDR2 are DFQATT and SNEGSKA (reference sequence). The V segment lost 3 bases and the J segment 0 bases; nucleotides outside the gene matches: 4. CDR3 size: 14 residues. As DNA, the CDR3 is TGCAGTGCTAGGGTAGCGGGAAGCTCCTACGAGCAGTACTTC. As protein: CSARVAGSSYEQYF.

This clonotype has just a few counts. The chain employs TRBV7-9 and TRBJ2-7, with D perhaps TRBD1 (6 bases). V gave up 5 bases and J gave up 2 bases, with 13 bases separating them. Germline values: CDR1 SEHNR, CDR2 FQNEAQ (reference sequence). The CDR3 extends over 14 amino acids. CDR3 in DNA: TGTGCCAGCAGCCGCCAGACAGGACCCTACGAGCAGTACTTC. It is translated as CASSRQTGPYEQYF. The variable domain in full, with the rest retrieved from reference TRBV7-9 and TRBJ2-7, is DTGVSQNPRHKITKRGQNVTFRCDPISEHNRLYWYRQTLGQGPEFLTYFQNEAQLEKSRLLSDRFSAERPKGSFSTLEIQRTEQGDSAMYLCASSRQTGPYEQYFGPGTRLTVT.

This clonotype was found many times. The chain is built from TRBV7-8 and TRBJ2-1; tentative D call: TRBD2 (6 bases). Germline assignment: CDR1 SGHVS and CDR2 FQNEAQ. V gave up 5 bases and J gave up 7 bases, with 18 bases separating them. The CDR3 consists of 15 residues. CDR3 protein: CASSHSGSTMNEQFF. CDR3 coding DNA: TGTGCCAGCAGCCATAGCGGATCCACAATGAATGAGCAGTTCTTC. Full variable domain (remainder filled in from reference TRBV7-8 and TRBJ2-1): GAGVSQSPRYKVAKRGQDVALRCDPISGHVSLFWYQQALGQGPEFLTYFQNEAQLDKSGLPSDRFFAERPEGSVSTLKIQRTQQEDSAVYLCASSHSGSTMNEQFFGPGTRLTVL.

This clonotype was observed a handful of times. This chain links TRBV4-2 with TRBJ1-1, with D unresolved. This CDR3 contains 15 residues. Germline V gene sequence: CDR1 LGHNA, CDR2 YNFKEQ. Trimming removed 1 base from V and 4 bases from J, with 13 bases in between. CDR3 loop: CASSQVRPAGTEAFF. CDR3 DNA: TGTGCCAGCAGCCAAGTCCGCCCCGCAGGCACTGAAGCTTTCTTT.

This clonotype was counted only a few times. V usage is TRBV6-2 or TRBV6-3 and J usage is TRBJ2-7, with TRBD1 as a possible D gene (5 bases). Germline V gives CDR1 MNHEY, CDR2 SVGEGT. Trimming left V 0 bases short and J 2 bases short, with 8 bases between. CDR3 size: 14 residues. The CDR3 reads CASSYSWTTYEQYF. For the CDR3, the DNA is TGTGCCAGCAGTTACTCGTGGACAACCTACGAGCAGTACTTC.

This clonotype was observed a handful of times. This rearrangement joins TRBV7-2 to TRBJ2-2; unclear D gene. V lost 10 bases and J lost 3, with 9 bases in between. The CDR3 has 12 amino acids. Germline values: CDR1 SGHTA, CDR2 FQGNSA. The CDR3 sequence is CATLVDTGELFF. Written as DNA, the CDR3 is TGTGCCACCTTGGTGGACACCGGGGAGCTGTTTTTT.

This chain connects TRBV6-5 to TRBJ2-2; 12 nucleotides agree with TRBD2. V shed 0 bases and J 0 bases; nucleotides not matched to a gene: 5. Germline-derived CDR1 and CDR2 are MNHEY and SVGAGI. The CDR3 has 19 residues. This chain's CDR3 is CASSYSAGLAGTNTGELFF. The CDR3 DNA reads TGTGCCAGCAGTTACTCGGCGGGACTAGCGGGCACGAACACCGGGGAGCTGTTTTTT.